This note documents a single T cell receptor (beta chain) sequence. Germline trimming cut 5 bases from V and 4 bases from J; bases unmatched to any gene: 6. The CDR3 contains 16 residues. Germline CDR1 reads KGHDR; CDR2 reads SFDVKD. These data come from a study of blood T cell repertoires in COVID-19. Study details: PBMCs, B-cell-depleted T cells, or T cells provided the cDNA or gDNA that made up the material.

Source study methods: Researchers report that nucleated cell counts were estimated from reference gene primer amplification. Assay: immunoSEQ multiplex PCR; the TCRdb copy retains only in-frame clones and omits some. The D gene and trimming were derived from the DNA, and the V and J assignments and clone size from that table. The sample has 350,000 to 450,000 clones, 85% seen once. The sample was peripheral blood. The TCR originated in a young woman with acute or convalescent COVID-19. J is TRBJ2-1 and V is TRBV24-1; 11 positions agree with TRBD2. The CDR3 sequence is CATSGPTSGEYNEQFF. DNA for the CDR3: TGTGCCACCAGTGGGCCGACTAGCGGGGAGTACAATGAGCAGTTCTTC.